Below, 10 T cell receptor beta chains from the same sample are listed, as sequenced in a study of CXCR3-negative and CXCR3-positive naive CD8 T cells. Their antigens are not known. Broader study findings: Naive CXCR3-positive cells had TRB CDR3s more hydrophobic than those of CXCR3-negative naive cells.

5' RACE with UMI labels generated the TRB cDNA libraries. TCRdb reprocessed the 5' RACE reads and reports one entry per CDR3 protein, with no DNA. Its table records about 150,000 distinct CDR3 sequences. Sequencing was done on a sample of naive CXCR3+ CD8+ T cells from blood. Subset of the sample: CD45RO-CCR7+CD27+CD95- naive CD8+ T cells expressing CXCR3 (TNR3+). The receptor set was obtained from a human donor in good health. Some clones in this sample may be carry-over from other donors' samples.

V gene TRBV29-1 combines with J gene TRBJ2-7. Germline assignment: CDR1 SQVTM and CDR2 ANQGSEA. The CDR3 spans 13 residues. The CDR3 sequence is CSVEVADVYEQYF.

The chain combines TRBV6-5 with TRBJ2-7; as DNA is missing, the TRBD2 call by TCRdb cannot be tested. Germline-derived CDR1 and CDR2 are MNHEY and SVGAGI. The length of the CDR3 is 14 residues. The chain's CDR3 is CASSPFAGGYEQYF.

The chain has TRBV6-5 and TRBJ2-2. Per germline, CDR1 MNHEY and CDR2 SVGAGI. The CDR3 has 16 amino acids. The CDR3 here is CASSSPTATNTGELFF.

This chain's CDR3 is CASSARGRAEQFF. The rearrangement joins TRBV9 to TRBJ2-1; TCRdb indicates TRBD1, and absent DNA this call remains unverified. This CDR3 has 13 amino acids. Germline V gene lookup returns CDR1 SGDLS and CDR2 YYNGEE.

The chain recombines TRBV10-3 with TRBJ2-5. Germline V gene data show CDR1 as ENHRY and CDR2 as SYGVKD. The CDR3 is made up of 15 amino acids. The CDR3 is CAISESTGYQETQYF.

The chain recombines TRBV18 with TRBJ2-4. The CDR3 sequence is 16 residues long. Germline values: CDR1 KGHSH, CDR2 LQKENI. CDR3: CASSPTLAGAKNIQYF.

The gene calls are TRBV14 and TRBJ2-7; TCRdb designates TRBD1, a call that cannot be tested without DNA. Germline CDR1 reads SGHDN; CDR2 reads FVKESK. The CDR3 spans 13 residues. The CDR3 protein is CASSQITGIEQYF.

J is TRBJ1-2 and V is TRBV13; TCRdb returns TRBD1, unconfirmable since there is no DNA. CDR3 length: 15 residues. Germline V gives CDR1 PRHDT, CDR2 FYEKMQ (reference sequence). The CDR3 spells CASSLLDRVNYGYTF.

The chain couples TRBV4-1 to TRBJ2-1; no DNA is available, so the TRBD1 call from TCRdb remains unchecked. This CDR3 has 12 residues. Germline-derived CDR1 and CDR2 are MGHRA and YSYEKL. The CDR3 protein is CASSRTGDEQFF.

The chain carries TRBV13 and TRBJ1-2; TCRdb's assignment of TRBD1 cannot be checked, as there is no DNA. In germline, CDR1 is PRHDT, CDR2 FYEKMQ (reference sequence). The CDR3 is made up of 16 amino acids. This chain's CDR3 is CASSPLDQQANYGYTF. Drawing the rest from reference TRBV13 and TRBJ1-2, the complete variable domain is AAGVIQSPRHLIKEKRETATLKCYPIPRHDTVYWYQQGPGQDPQFLISFYEKMQSDKGSIPDRFSAQQFSDYHSELNMSSLELGDSALYFCASSPLDQQANYGYTFGSGTRLTVV.